Presented here are 6 T cell receptor beta chains from one specimen sequenced in a study of cytomegalovirus exposure and HLA in healthy donors. The PCR ran on 60 Vbeta and 13 Jbeta primers. Libraries were prepared by immunoSEQ multiplex PCR; TCRdb keeps only in-frame clonotypes and omits some of them. The sample includes about 120,000 clones, 80% of them seen just once. Sequenced material: PBMCs. The source of these receptors is a man aged 25 to 40 in good health and CMV-seropositive.

V and J are TRBV27 and TRBJ1-1, with a possible D match to TRBD1 (6 bases). The germline V gene encodes CDR1 MNHEY and CDR2 SMNVEV (reference sequence). V was clipped by 2 bases and J by 2 bases, with 18 bases between them. The CDR3 is made up of 17 amino acids. The CDR3 nucleotides are TGTGCCAGCAGTTTAATGCCCCGGGGGGCCTTTAACACTGAAGCTTTCTTT. It encodes CASSLMPRGAFNTEAFF.

The chain recombines TRBV6-5 with TRBJ1-1; 8 bases fit TRBD1. The CDR3 has 14 residues. Trimming removed 6 bases from V and 1 base from J; junction bases left unmatched: 4. CDR1 MNHEY and CDR2 SVGAGI come from the germline V gene. The CDR3 coding sequence is TGTGCCAGCAGACCCGGGACAGGGAACACTGAAGCTTTCTTT. Amino acid sequence: CASRPGTGNTEAFF.

This chain joins TRBV5-1 and TRBJ1-1; possibly TRBD1 for D (6 bases). V lost 4 bases and J lost 5, with 9 bases in between. CDR1 is SGHRS, CDR2 YFSETQ, per germline. CDR3 length: 12 residues. CDR3 loop: CASSLGQTEAFF. DNA of the CDR3: TGCGCCAGCAGCCTAGGACAGACTGAAGCTTTCTTT.

The CDR3 is CASGQKQYLPEAFF. CDR3 DNA sequence: TGTGCTAGTGGTCAAAAACAGTATCTCCCTGAAGCTTTCTTT. The genes are TRBV12-5 and TRBJ1-1; no reliable D call. CDR3 size: 14 residues. Germline assignment: CDR1 LGHNT and CDR2 FRNRAP. V lost 5 bases and J lost 6, with 16 bases in between.

This clone was recorded only once. The V gene is TRBV6-1, the J gene TRBJ2-1; tentatively, D is TRBD1 (7 bases). The CDR3 extends over 15 amino acids. The V and J ends lost 6 bases and 3 bases respectively, with 15 bases between them. In germline, CDR1 is MNHNS, CDR2 SASEGT. CDR3 in amino acids: CASRGGQSVYNEQFF. The CDR3 DNA reads TGTGCCAGCAGGGGGGGACAGAGTGTCTACAATGAGCAGTTCTTC.

The gene calls are TRBV6-1 and TRBJ2-1; the D gene is possibly TRBD1 (6 bases). The CDR3 consists of 15 residues. Trimming took 2 bases from V and 3 from J, leaving 11 bases between them. Germline CDR1 reads MNHNS; CDR2 reads SASEGT. The CDR3 protein is CASSEQEGGYNEQFF. The CDR3 DNA reads TGTGCCAGCAGTGAACAAGAAGGGGGCTACAATGAGCAGTTCTTC.